This T cell receptor (beta chain) is drawn from a study of T-cell memory formation after mild COVID-19. Study-level findings and limits: Within pre-infection memory, some responding clones were found, suggesting cross-reactive memory joined.

This clonotype was observed a handful of times. Its target is unknown. 5'RACE primed from the constant segment yielded TCR alpha and TCR beta cDNA libraries bearing sample barcodes and UMIs. TCRdb passed the 5' RACE reads through MiXCR, listing each CDR3 protein once. The sample holds roughly 200,000 distinct CDR3 sequences, 9.5% seen once. Germline V gene data show CDR1 as SEHNR and CDR2 as FQNEAQ (reference sequence). The germline V and J ends were trimmed by 3 bases and 1 base, with 11 bases remaining between them. The CDR3 has 15 residues. Input material: PBMCs or a T cell subset sorted from them (not recorded which). This receptor was obtained from a man aged 18 to 30 who had mild COVID-19 (a few samples of this study predate the infection). Cell type and time point are not known. The chain couples TRBV7-9 to TRBJ2-3; D gene uncertain. CDR3 loop: CASSFSTGGTDTQYF. CDR3 in DNA: TGTGCCAGCAGCTTTTCTACTGGGGGCACAGATACGCAGTATTTT. Supplemented by reference TRBV7-9 and TRBJ2-3, the full variable domain reads DTGVSQNPRHKITKRGQNVTFRCDPISEHNRLYWYRQTLGQGPEFLTYFQNEAQLEKSRLLSDRFSAERPKGSFSTLEIQRTEQGDSAMYLCASSFSTGGTDTQYFGPGTRLTVL.